This T cell receptor (beta chain) was found in a study of blood T cells in healthy people across ages. Study results and caveats: Compared with aged donors, long-lived donors showed fewer expanded clones, suggesting selection.

Combining a sample-barcoded 5' primer with a J-beta primer mix, a second PCR ran for roughly 7 to 12 cycles. A minimum of 2.5 million CDR3-containing paired-end reads was obtained for each sample. TCRdb reprocessed the 5' RACE reads via MiXCR and lists one record per CDR3 protein. The data hold about 1.6 million distinct CDR3 sequences, with about 31% observed a single time. Concerning this clonotype itself: Its antigen is as yet unknown.

The V gene's germline CDR1 is LGHNA and CDR2 YNFKEQ. This CDR3 comprises 16 residues. Deletions cut 1 base from V and 0 bases from J, with 10 bases between. The sample comprised blood. The chain is built from TRBV4-2 and TRBJ2-1; D is unresolved. The receptor comes from a woman aged 25 to 45 in good health. The CDR3 DNA sequence: TGTGCCAGCAGCCAAGCCTTTCTGAGCTCCTACAATGAGCAGTTCTTC. Amino acids: CASSQAFLSSYNEQFF.